The clone carrying this TCR beta chain was detected a few times. This specimen comes from a study of shared clonotypes between healthy human individuals. Original analysis: Junction-only immunoSEQ data arrived without quality scores, meaning filtering differed. Assay: immunoSEQ multiplex PCR; the TCRdb copy retains only in-frame clones and omits some. D and trimming were read from the DNA, whereas the V and J calls and clone size are those reported in that table. Of about 2,500,000 clones listed, around nine tenths are singletons. This CDR3 is 14 amino acids long. V lost 0 bases to trimming and J lost 8 bases, with 8 bases between them. The germline gives CDR1 MGHRA, CDR2 YSYEKL.

The receptor was isolated from a man aged 18 to 30 in good health. This chain joins TRBV4-1 and TRBJ1-6; D is unclear. Sequences were obtained from naive CD4+ T cells sorted from blood. Subset here: CD45RA+ positively selected. CDR3 loop: CASSQDGLYSPLHF. CDR3 nucleotides: TGCGCCAGCAGCCAAGATGGTTTGTATTCACCCCTCCACTTT.